This T cell receptor beta chain was observed in a study of post-analysis software for immune sequencing data (dated by TCRdb to between 2015 and 2017). For the wider study: Disease courses on record covered relapsing-remitting, secondary progressive and progressive-relapsing multiple sclerosis, though some patients had no subtype annotation. Patient repertoires were compared against over ten previously published healthy control repertoires from donors aged roughly 6 to 28 years. A subset of samples was prepared in parallel using single-end sample barcoding, then pooled and co-amplified after Illumina adapter ligation.

The germline V gene specifies KGHSH as CDR1 and LQKENI as CDR2. Including cysteine and phenylalanine, the CDR3 has 17 amino acids. The read is trimmed to its CDR3 DNA, 51 bases read in frame from base 1. Germline trimming: 1 base from V, 0 bases from J; junction bases outside gene matches: 6. Overall study outcomes, separate from this receptor: Compared with controls, multiple sclerosis patients had significantly lower normalized Chao1 diversity, a finding suggesting substantial peripheral T-cell clonal expansion. The control group was slightly older than the multiple sclerosis patient group. Several TRBV segments, including TRBV5-6, TRBV5-1 and TRBV20-1, were significantly more frequent in patients than controls. Direct clustering with F measure showed strong co-clustering of samples prepared in the same batch, prompting a batch-effect correction.

Libraries were made using PCR. The sequencer was an Illumina HiSeq 2500. To reduce PCR and sequencing biases, unique molecular identifiers were built into the TCR beta cDNA libraries. Approximately 500,000 cDNA molecules were obtained per 1 to 10 million input T cells, so each molecule approximated one T cell. Patient libraries were prepared and sequenced with the same protocol used for the earlier healthy control dataset. Within a given batch, samples were prepared together, multiplexed and sequenced on the same HiSeq lane. From the authors' description of their analysis: MIGEC handled the raw barcoded reads, throwing out single-read molecular identifier groups before consensus assembly and CDR3 extraction. Clonotype tables were post-analysed with VDJtools, normalizing diversity by down-sampling all datasets to the smallest sample size. To correct batch-related cross-sample contamination, repertoire overlap clustering matched CDR3 amino acid sequences but not nucleotide sequences. TCRdb reworked the public reads: Q25 trimming with fastp, MiXCR clone assembly, productive beta chains retained. Each CDR3 protein gets just one entry, which takes the most common genes and DNA from the rows behind it. The V and J calls, along with clone size, are taken from TCRdb and not from the paper's own processing. The sample includes 350,000 to 500,000 distinct CDR3 sequences, with roughly 38% observed a single time. Less than 10% of the sample is held by the ten biggest clonotypes.

This clonotype showed up just a few times. There is no known antigen for this receptor. No clone much larger than this one lies a single base away; base qualities are absent. To demonstrate the VDJtools post-analysis software, the study profiled TCR beta repertoires from the peripheral blood of 13 young patients with multiple sclerosis. The multiple sclerosis patients were children and adolescents between roughly 6 and 17 years of age. Rearrangement joined TRBV18 to TRBJ2-3, with 8 middle bases fitting TRBD2. The source of this sequence is a girl aged 2 to 10 with multiple sclerosis. Sequencing was carried out using blood. CDR3 sequence: CASSPLLAGFSTDTQYF. The nucleotide sequence is given as TGTGCCAGCTCACCACTTCTAGCGGGCTTTAGCACAGATACGCAGTATTTT.